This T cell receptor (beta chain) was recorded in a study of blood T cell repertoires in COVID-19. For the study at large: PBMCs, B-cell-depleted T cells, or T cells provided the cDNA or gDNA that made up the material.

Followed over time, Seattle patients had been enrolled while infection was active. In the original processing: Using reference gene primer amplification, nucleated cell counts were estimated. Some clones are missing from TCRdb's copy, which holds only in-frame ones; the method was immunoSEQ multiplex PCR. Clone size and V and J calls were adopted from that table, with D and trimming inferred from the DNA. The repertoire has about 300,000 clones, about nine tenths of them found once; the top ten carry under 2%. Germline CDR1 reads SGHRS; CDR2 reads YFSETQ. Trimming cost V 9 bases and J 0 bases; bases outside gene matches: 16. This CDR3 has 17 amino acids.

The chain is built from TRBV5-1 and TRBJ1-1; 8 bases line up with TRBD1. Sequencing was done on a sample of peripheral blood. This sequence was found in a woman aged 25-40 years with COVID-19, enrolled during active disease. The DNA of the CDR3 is TGCGCCACCCTACCCTCGACAGGGGCCGGGGTGAACACTGAAGCTTTCTTT. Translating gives CATLPSTGAGVNTEAFF.